This is a list of T cell receptor beta chains from one sample in a study of Ad26.COV2.S vaccination and SARS-CoV-2 variants. The repertoire was sequenced with immunoSEQ multiplex PCR; TCRdb's copy has only in-frame clones and lacks some. The sample lists around 450,000 clones, 75% to 90% occurring once. The specimen was peripheral blood, collected in a trial of Ad26.COV2.S vaccine versus placebo. The receptors were gathered from a person aged 18-60 years who received the Ad26.COV2.S COVID-19 vaccine or a placebo. CDR3s include the opening cysteine and the closing phenylalanine or tryptophan. D genes are given only for firm matches. A row's size may be missing; if present it is once, few, many or a size class.

>.|.|TRBV30|TRBJ2-3
CAWRSWGTDTQYF
TGTGCCTGGAGGTCCTGGGGCACAGATACGCAGTATTTT
>.|.|TRBV19|TRBJ2-1
CASSIPQTYNEQFF
TGTGCCAGCAGCATCCCCCAGACCTACAATGAGCAGTTCTTC
>TRBD1|.|TRBV6-5|TRBJ1-2
CASMRKGQGDGYTF
TGTGCCAGCATGCGCAAGGGACAGGGGGATGGCTACACCTTC
>.|.|TRBV6-2/TRBV6-3|TRBJ1-6
CASSYARALHF
TGTGCCAGCAGTTACGCACGCGCCCTCCACTTT
>.|.|TRBV5-1|TRBJ1-4
CASSLGVTTNEKLFF
TGCGCCAGCAGCTTGGGGGTCACAACTAATGAAAAACTGTTTTTT
>.|.|TRBV7-2|TRBJ1-1
CASGRPRGSANTEAFF
TGTGCCAGCGGGAGACCCCGGGGATCGGCTAACACTGAAGCTTTCTTT
>TRBD1|once|TRBV6-2/TRBV6-3|TRBJ1-5
CASSPTGEQPQHF
TGTGCCAGCAGTCCGACAGGGGAACAGCCCCAGCATTTT
>.|.|TRBV3-1/TRBV3-2|TRBJ1-4
CASSQGGPSRDEKLFF
TGTGCCAGCAGCCAAGGAGGGCCTTCCAGGGATGAAAAACTGTTTTTT
>TRBD2|.|TRBV5-1|TRBJ2-1
CASSLTSGSDEQFF
TGCGCCAGCAGCTTGACTAGCGGGTCGGATGAGCAGTTCTTC
>.|.|TRBV9|TRBJ2-6
CASSARRVGANVLTF
TGTGCCAGCAGCGCACGCAGGGTTGGGGCCAACGTCCTGACTTTC
>TRBD1|.|TRBV27|TRBJ1-1
CASSPETGGYDTEAFF
TGTGCCAGCAGTCCGGAGACAGGGGGTTATGACACTGAAGCTTTCTTT
>TRBD1|once|TRBV30|TRBJ2-7
CAWARQGYEQYF
TGTGCCTGGGCCCGACAGGGCTACGAGCAGTACTTC
>.|.|TRBV13|TRBJ1-2
CASSLHTVNGYTF
TGTGCCAGCAGCTTACACACAGTGAATGGCTACACCTTC
>TRBD1|.|TRBV4-3|TRBJ1-4
CASSQDLAPWDSSEKLFF
TGCGCCAGCAGCCAAGATTTAGCCCCATGGGACAGCAGTGAAAAACTGTTTTTT
>.|.|TRBV7-8|TRBJ1-5
CASSLGAGVSNQPQHF
TGTGCCAGCAGCTTAGGAGCAGGGGTTAGCAATCAGCCCCAGCATTTT
>.|.|TRBV2|TRBJ2-4
CASCKDGRLAGIQYF
TGTGCCAGCTGCAAGGACGGGCGCCTCGCCGGCATTCAGTACTTC
>.|.|TRBV29-1|TRBJ1-3
CSALGEPSGNTIYF
TGCAGCGCTCTCGGCGAACCCTCTGGAAACACCATATATTTT
>TRBD1|once|TRBV28|TRBJ1-2
CASSFPTGTGEGGYTF
TGTGCCAGCAGTTTCCCGACCGGGACAGGGGAAGGGGGCTACACCTTC
>.|once|TRBV7-9|TRBJ1-1
CASSLFGSNTEAFF
TGTGCCAGCAGCTTATTCGGCTCGAACACTGAAGCTTTCTTT
>.|.|TRBV20-1|TRBJ1-5
CSASRQGMNQPQHF
TGCAGTGCTAGTCGGCAGGGTATGAATCAGCCCCAGCATTTT
>TRBD1|.|TRBV7-2|TRBJ1-5
CASSLGQGRYDQPQHF
TGTGCCAGCAGCTTGGGACAGGGGCGATACGATCAGCCCCAGCATTTT
>.|.|TRBV30|TRBJ2-1
CAWSRIGRYNEQFF
TGTGCCTGGAGTAGGATAGGACGCTACAATGAGCAGTTCTTC
>.|.|TRBV7-9|TRBJ2-1
CASSLEGSSYNEQFF
TGTGCCAGCAGCTTAGAAGGGAGCTCCTACAATGAGCAGTTCTTC
>TRBD1|few|TRBV7-9|TRBJ1-5
CASSLAPQGADQPQHF
TGTGCCAGCAGCTTAGCGCCACAGGGGGCGGACCAGCCCCAGCATTTT
>.|.|TRBV29-1|TRBJ2-5
CSVELGEGETQYF
TGCAGCGTAGAACTGGGGGAAGGAGAGACCCAGTACTTC
>.|.|TRBV19|TRBJ1-1
CASSISGTGDTEAFF
TGTGCCAGTAGTATCAGTGGCACAGGCGACACTGAAGCTTTCTTT
>.|.|TRBV30|TRBJ1-5
CAWSKGSHSNQPQHF
TGTGCCTGGAGTAAGGGGTCTCATAGCAATCAGCCCCAGCATTTT
>TRBD2|.|TRBV29-1|TRBJ2-5
CSVEGRAGLQETQYF
TGCAGCGTTGAGGGAAGAGCGGGACTACAAGAGACCCAGTACTTC